The present TCR beta chain was sequenced within a study of cytomegalovirus exposure and HLA in healthy donors. The PCR contained 60 Vbeta and 13 Jbeta primers. Generated by immunoSEQ multiplex PCR, the TCRdb table keeps only in-frame clones and is missing some. The sample holds about 180,000 clones, under 80% seen once. Trimming pared 6 bases from V and 1 base from J, leaving 15 bases between. The CDR3 totals 15 residues. Germline CDR1 is SNHLY and CDR2 is FYNNEI. The chain links TRBV2 to TRBJ2-5; D may be TRBD1 (6 bases). The specimen was PBMCs. The sequence derives from a woman in her twenties or thirties in good health and CMV-seropositive. CDR3 in DNA: TGTGCCAGCAGAAGGACCGGGACACGCCAAGAGACCCAGTACTTC. Amino acid sequence: CASRRTGTRQETQYF.